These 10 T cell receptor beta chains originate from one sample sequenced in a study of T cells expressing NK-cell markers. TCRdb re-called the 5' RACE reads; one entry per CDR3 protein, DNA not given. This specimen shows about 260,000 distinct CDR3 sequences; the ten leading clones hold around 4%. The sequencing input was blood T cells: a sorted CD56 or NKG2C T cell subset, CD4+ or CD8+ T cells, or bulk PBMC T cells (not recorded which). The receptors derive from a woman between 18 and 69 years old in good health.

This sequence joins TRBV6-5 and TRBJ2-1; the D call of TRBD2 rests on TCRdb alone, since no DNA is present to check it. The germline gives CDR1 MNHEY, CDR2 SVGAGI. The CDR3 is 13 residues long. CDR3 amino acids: CASSWGLSNEQFF.

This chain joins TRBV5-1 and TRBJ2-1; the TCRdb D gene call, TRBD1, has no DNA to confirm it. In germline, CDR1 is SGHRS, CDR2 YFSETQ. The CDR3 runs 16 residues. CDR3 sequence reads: CASSLEGQGRYNEQFF. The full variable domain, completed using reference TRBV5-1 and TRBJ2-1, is KAGVTQTPRYLIKTRGQQVTLSCSPISGHRSVSWYQQTPGQGLQFLFEYFSETQRNKGNFPGRFSGRQFSNSRSEMNVSTLELGDSALYLCASSLEGQGRYNEQFFGPGTRLTVL.

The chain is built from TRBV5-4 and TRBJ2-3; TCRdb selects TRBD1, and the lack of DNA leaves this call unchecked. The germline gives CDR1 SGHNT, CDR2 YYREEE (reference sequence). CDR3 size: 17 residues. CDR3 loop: CASSPGGWQGAMDTQYF.

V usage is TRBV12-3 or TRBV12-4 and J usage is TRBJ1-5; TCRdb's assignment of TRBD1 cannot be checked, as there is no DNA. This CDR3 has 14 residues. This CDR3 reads CASSPNPSFSAQHF.

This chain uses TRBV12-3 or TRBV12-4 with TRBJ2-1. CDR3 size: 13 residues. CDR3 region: CASSLRIYNEQFF.

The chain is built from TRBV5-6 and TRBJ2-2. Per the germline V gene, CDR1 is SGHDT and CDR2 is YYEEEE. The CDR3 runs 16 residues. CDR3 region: CASSLADRAYTGELFF.

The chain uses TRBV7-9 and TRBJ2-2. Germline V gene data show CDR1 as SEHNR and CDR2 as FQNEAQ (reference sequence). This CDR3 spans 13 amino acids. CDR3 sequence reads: CASNSGDTGELFF.

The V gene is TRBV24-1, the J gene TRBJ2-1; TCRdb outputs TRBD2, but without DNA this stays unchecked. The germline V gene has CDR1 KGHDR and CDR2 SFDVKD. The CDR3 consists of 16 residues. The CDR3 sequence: CATSRSGTSGYNEQFF.

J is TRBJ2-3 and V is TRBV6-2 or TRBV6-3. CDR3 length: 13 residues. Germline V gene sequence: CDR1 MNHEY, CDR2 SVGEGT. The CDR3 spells CASSYRRRDTQYF.

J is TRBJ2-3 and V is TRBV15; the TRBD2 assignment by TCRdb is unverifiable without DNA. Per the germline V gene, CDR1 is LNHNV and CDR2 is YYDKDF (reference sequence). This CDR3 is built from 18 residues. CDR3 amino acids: CATSRPPGLVGGTDTQYF.